This T cell receptor beta chain was sequenced in a study of blood T cell repertoires in COVID-19. Germline V gene lookup returns CDR1 LGHNA and CDR2 YSLEER. V was cut by 4 bases and J by 2 bases, with 15 bases left in between. The CDR3 extends over 15 amino acids. Methods used by the authors: Counts of nucleated cells, estimated from reference gene primer amplification, were obtained. Sequencing used immunoSEQ multiplex PCR; TCRdb keeps in-frame clones, though not all of them. Clone size and the V and J calls come from that table; the DNA yielded D and trimming. The sample has hundreds of thousands of clones, 70% to 90% seen once.

The V gene is TRBV4-3, the J gene TRBJ2-7; D is possibly TRBD2 (6 bases). Sequenced material: peripheral blood. The clonotype comes from a human donor in a cohort sampled during active COVID-19. This CDR3 is CASSRGGAGTYEQYF. The CDR3, as DNA: TGCGCCAGCAGCCGAGGAGGGGCAGGAACCTACGAGCAGTACTTC.